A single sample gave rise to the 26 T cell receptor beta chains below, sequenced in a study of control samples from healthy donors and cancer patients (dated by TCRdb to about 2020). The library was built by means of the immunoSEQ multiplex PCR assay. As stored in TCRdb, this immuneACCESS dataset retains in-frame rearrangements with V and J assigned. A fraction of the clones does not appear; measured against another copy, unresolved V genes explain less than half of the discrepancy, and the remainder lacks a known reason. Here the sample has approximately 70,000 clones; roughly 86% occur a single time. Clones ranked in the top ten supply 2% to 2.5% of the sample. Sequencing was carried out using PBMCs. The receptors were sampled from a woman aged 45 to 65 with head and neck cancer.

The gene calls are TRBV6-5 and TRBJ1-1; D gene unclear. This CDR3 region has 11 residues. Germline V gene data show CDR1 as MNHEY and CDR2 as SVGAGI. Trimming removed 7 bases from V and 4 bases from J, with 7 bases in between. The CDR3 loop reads CASNSPTEAFF. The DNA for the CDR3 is TGTGCCAGCAATTCACCCACTGAAGCTTTCTTT.

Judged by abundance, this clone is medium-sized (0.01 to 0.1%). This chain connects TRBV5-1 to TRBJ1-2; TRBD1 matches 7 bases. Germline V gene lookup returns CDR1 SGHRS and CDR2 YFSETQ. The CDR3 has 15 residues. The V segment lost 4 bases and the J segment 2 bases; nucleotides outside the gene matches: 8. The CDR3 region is CASSPRPGGNYGYTF. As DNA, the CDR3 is TGCGCCAGCAGCCCTAGGCCAGGGGGGAACTATGGCTACACCTTC.

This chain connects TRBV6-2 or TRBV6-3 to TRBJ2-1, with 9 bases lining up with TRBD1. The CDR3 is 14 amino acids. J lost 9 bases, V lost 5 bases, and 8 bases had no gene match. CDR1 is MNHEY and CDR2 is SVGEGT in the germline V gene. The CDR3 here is CASSPQGQGSEQFF. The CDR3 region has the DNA TGTGCCAGCAGTCCCCAGGGACAGGGTAGTGAGCAGTTCTTC.

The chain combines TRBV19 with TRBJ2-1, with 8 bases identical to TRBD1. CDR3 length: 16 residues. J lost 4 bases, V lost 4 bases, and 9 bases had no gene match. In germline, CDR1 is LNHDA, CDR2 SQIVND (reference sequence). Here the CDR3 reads CASSKKGQGLYNEQFF. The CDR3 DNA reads TGTGCCAGTAGTAAAAAAGGACAGGGACTGTACAATGAGCAGTTCTTC.

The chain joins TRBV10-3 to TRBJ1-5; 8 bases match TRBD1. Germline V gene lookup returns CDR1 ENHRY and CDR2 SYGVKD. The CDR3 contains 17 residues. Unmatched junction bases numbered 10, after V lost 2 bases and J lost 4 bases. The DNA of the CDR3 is TGTGCCATCAGTGAGAGTAGATTAGGACAGGGAAATCAGCCCCAGCATTTT. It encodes CAISESRLGQGNQPQHF.

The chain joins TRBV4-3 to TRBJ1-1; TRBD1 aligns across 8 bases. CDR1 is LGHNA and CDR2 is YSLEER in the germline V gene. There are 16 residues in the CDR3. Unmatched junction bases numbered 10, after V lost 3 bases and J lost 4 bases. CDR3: CASSHRSTGGFTEAFF. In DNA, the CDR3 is TGCGCCAGCAGCCACCGGAGCACAGGGGGATTCACTGAAGCTTTCTTT.

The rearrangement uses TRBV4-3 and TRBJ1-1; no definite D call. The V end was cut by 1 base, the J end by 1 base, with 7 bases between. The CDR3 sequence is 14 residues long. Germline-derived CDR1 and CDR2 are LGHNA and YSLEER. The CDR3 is CASSQVAGNTEAFF. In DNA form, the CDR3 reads TGCGCCAGCAGCCAAGTGGCGGGGAACACTGAAGCTTTCTTT.

CDR3 coding DNA: TGTGCCAGCAGCCCTGTAGGGACAGGGAATACTGAAGCTTTCTTT. Translating gives CASSPVGTGNTEAFF. This chain links TRBV7-9 with TRBJ1-1, with TRBD1 matching over 9 bases. The CDR3 loop spans 15 amino acids. CDR1 is SEHNR, CDR2 FQNEAQ, per germline (reference sequence). The trim removed 5 bases at V and 5 bases at J, leaving 9 bases unmatched.

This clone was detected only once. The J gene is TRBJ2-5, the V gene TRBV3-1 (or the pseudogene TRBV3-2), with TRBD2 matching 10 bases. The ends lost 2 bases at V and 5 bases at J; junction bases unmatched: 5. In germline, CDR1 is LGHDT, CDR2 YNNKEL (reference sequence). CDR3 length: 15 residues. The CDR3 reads CASSQSGTSEETQYF. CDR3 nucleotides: TGTGCCAGCAGCCAATCAGGGACTAGCGAGGAGACCCAGTACTTC.

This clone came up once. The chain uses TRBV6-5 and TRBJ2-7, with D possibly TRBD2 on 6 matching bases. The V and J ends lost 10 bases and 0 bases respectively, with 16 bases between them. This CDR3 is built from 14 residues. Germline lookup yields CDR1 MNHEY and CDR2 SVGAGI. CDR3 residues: CATLRELSSYEQYF. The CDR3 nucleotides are TGTGCCACCCTCCGGGAGCTGAGCTCCTACGAGCAGTACTTC.

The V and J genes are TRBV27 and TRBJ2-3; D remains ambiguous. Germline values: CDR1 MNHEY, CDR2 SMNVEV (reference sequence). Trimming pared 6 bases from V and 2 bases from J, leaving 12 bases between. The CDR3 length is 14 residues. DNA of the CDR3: TGTGCCAGCAGCCTTCGGACCCTCACAGATACGCAGTATTTT. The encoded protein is CASSLRTLTDTQYF.

The CDR3 DNA is TGTGCCAGCAGTTTACGGCAGGGTCAGTATAACAATGAGCAGTTCTTC. Its translation: CASSLRQGQYNNEQFF. V usage is TRBV27 and J usage is TRBJ2-1, with D perhaps TRBD1 (5 bases). With 2 bases removed from V and 5 bases from J, the gap between germline ends came to 16 bases. The germline CDR1 and CDR2 sequences are MNHEY and SMNVEV (reference sequence). The CDR3 sequence is 16 residues long.

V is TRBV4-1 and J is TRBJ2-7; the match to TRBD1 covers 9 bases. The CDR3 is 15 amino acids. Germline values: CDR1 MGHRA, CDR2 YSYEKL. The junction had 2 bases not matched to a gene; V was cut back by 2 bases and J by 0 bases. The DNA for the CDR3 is TGCGCCAGCAGCCAACAGGACAGGGGCTCCTACGAGCAGTACTTC. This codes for CASSQQDRGSYEQYF.

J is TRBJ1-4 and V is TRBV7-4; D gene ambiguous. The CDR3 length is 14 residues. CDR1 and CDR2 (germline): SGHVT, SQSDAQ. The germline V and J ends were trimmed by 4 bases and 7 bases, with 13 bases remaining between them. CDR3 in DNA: TGTGCCAGCAGCTCCCGGGGAGGTGGTGAAAAACTGTTTTTT. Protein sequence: CASSSRGGGEKLFF.

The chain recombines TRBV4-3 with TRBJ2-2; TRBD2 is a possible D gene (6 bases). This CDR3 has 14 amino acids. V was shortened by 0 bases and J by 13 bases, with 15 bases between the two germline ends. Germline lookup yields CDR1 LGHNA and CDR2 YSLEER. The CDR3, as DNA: TGCGCCAGCAGCCAAGAGTTGGGGGGAGGTGGGCTGTTTTTT. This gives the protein CASSQELGGGGLFF.

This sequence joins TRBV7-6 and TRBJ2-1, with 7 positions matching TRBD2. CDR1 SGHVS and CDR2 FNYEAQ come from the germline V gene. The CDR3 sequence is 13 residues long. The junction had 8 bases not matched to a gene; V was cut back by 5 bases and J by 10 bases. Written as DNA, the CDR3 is TGTGCCAGCAGCCTGTTTAAGGGAGGGGAGCAGTTCTTC. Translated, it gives CASSLFKGGEQFF.

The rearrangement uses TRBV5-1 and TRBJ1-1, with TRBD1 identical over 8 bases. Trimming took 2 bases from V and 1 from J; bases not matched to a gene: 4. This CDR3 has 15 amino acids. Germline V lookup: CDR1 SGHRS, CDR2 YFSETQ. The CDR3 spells CASSFRTGQNTEAFF. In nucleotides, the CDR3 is TGCGCCAGCAGCTTCCGGACAGGGCAGAACACTGAAGCTTTCTTT.

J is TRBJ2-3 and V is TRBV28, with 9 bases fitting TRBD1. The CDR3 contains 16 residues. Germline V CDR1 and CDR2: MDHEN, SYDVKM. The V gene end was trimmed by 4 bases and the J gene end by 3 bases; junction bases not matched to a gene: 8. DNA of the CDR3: TGTGCCAGCAGTTCAACAGGGGGCGAGGGTACAGATACGCAGTATTTT. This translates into CASSSTGGEGTDTQYF.

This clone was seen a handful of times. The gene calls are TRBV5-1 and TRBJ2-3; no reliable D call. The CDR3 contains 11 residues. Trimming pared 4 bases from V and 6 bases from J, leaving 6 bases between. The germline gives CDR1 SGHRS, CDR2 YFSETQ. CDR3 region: CASSAWDTQYF. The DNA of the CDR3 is TGCGCCAGCAGCGCATGGGATACGCAGTATTTT.

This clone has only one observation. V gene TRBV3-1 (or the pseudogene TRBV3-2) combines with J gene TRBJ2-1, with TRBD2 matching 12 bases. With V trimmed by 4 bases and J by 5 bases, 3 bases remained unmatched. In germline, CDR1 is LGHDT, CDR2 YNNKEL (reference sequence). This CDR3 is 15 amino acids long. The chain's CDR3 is CASSRLAGANNEQFF. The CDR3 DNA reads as TGTGCCAGCAGCCGACTAGCGGGGGCCAACAATGAGCAGTTCTTC.

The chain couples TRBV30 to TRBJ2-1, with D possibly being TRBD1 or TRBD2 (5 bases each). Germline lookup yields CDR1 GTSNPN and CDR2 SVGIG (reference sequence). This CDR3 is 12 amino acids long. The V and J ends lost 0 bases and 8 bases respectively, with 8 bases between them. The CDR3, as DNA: TGTGCCTGGAGTGTACTGGGGGATGAGCAGTTCTTC. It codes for CAWSVLGDEQFF. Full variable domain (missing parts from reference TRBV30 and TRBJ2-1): SQTIHQWPATLVQPVGSPLSLECTVEGTSNPNLYWYRQAAGRGLQLLFYSVGIGQISSEVPQNLSASRPQDRQFILSSKKLLLSDSGFYLCAWSVLGDEQFFGPGTRLTVL.

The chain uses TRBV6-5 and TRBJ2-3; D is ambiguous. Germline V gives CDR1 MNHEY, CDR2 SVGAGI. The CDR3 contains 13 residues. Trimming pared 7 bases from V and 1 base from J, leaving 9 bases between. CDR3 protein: CASKRQGTDTQYF. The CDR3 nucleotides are TGTGCCAGCAAGCGCCAGGGCACAGATACGCAGTATTTT.

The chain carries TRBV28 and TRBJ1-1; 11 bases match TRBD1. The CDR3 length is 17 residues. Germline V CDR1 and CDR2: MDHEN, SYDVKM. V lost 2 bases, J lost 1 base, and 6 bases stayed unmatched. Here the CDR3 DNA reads TGTGCCAGCAGTTTACCCCGGACAGGGGGCCGGAACACTGAAGCTTTCTTT. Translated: CASSLPRTGGRNTEAFF.

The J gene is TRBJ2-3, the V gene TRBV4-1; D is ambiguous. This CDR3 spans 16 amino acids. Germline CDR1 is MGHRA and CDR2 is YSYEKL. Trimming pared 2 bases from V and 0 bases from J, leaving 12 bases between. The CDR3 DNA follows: TGCGCCAGCAGCCAACACGTTGGCAGTAGCACAGATACGCAGTATTTT. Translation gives CASSQHVGSSTDTQYF.

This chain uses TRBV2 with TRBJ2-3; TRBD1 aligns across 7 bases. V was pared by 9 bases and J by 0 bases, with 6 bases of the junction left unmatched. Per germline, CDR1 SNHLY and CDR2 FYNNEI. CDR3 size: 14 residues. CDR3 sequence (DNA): TGTGCCAGTGCAGGGGGATCTAGCACAGATACGCAGTATTTT. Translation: CASAGGSSTDTQYF.

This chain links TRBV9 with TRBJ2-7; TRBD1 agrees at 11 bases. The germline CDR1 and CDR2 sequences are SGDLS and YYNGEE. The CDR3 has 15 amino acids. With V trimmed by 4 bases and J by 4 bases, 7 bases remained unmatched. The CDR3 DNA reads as TGTGCCAGCAGCCCCCGGGACAGGGGGGGTTACGAGCAGTACTTC. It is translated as CASSPRDRGGYEQYF.